This entry lists 15 T cell receptor beta chains sequenced from one sample in a study of T-cell reconstitution after alpha-beta-depleted transplantation in children. During its preparation, the TCRbeta library received unique molecular identifiers. TCRdb itself ran the PCR reads through MiXCR, one entry per CDR3 protein. The sample yields approximately 230,000 distinct CDR3 sequences, under 30% seen once. This specimen consisted of PBMCs, obtained before TCRalphabeta/CD19-depleted stem cell transplant. These receptor sequences come from a girl aged 2-10 years with Fanconi anemia, due to receive a stem cell transplant.

This clonotype was observed a handful of times. The chain is built from TRBV20-1 and TRBJ2-7, with 12 bases that match TRBD2. With 5 bases clipped from V and 6 bases from J, the junction kept 17 bases outside the gene matches. Germline-derived CDR1 and CDR2 are DFQATT and SNEGSKA (reference sequence). The CDR3 contains 17 residues. CDR3 amino acids: CSAAPGLAGRRGGEQYF. As DNA, the CDR3 is TGCAGTGCTGCACCGGGACTAGCGGGCCGGCGTGGAGGCGAGCAGTACTTC.

This clonotype appeared many times. The V gene is TRBV29-1, the J gene TRBJ2-7; 11 bases line up with TRBD2. The CDR3 is 13 amino acids. V trimming: 6 bases; J trimming: 3 bases; junction bases outside the gene matches: 4. Germline V gives CDR1 SQVTM, CDR2 ANQGSEA. The CDR3 protein is CSVSGLAVYEQYF. The CDR3 nucleotides read TGCAGCGTATCGGGACTAGCGGTCTACGAGCAGTACTTC.

About this clonotype itself: This may stem from a read error, because a much larger clone lies one nucleotide away. The rearrangement links TRBV29-1 to TRBJ1-2; D uncertain. CDR1 and CDR2 from the germline V gene are SQVTM and ANQGSEA. V shed 1 base and J shed 4 bases, with 4 bases lying between them. There are 11 residues in the CDR3. CDR3 region: CSVEGTYGYTF. CDR3 nucleotides: TGCAGCGTTGAAGGCACCTATGGCTACACCTTC.

This clonotype has at least ten counts. The chain has TRBV20-1 and TRBJ2-5; D is perhaps TRBD2 (6 bases). The V end lost 3 bases, the J end lost 4 bases, and 18 bases lay between the germline ends. Germline V lookup: CDR1 DFQATT, CDR2 SNEGSKA (reference sequence). The CDR3 runs 15 residues. CDR3 sequence: CSARVGGPDGETQYF. For the CDR3, the DNA is TGCAGTGCTAGGGTAGGAGGGCCCGATGGAGAGACCCAGTACTTC.

In its sample, this clonotype was seen many times. The CDR3 here is CASSPGQLQETQYF. CDR3 bases: TGTGCCAGCAGCCCGGGACAGCTCCAAGAGACCCAGTACTTC. V usage is TRBV7-9 and J usage is TRBJ2-5; 7 bases match TRBD1. The CDR3 consists of 14 residues. CDR1 SEHNR and CDR2 FQNEAQ come from the germline V gene (reference sequence). V dropped 5 bases and J dropped 1; count of bases not matched to a gene: 4.

The genes are TRBV11-2 and TRBJ2-5, with 8 bases fitting TRBD2. Trimming removed 1 base from V and 3 bases from J; junction bases left unmatched: 13. The length of the CDR3 is 18 residues. Germline V CDR1 and CDR2: SGHAT, FQNNGV. CDR3 nucleotide sequence: TGTGCCAGCAGCTTAGTCGTTCGGTCGGGGGGGCCAGAAGAGACCCAGTACTTC. Translated: CASSLVVRSGGPEETQYF.

This clonotype showed up many times. This chain uses TRBV29-1 with TRBJ2-7; D possibly corresponds to TRBD1 (6 bases). Germline V gene sequence: CDR1 SQVTM, CDR2 ANQGSEA. The CDR3 spans 11 residues. Trimming stripped 7 bases from V and 3 bases from J, with 10 bases between. The CDR3: CSAATGYEQYF. CDR3 coding DNA: TGCAGCGCCGCGACAGGCTACGAGCAGTACTTC.

In this sample, this clonotype turned up a few times. The V gene is TRBV15, the J gene TRBJ1-1, with no clear D. This CDR3 has 14 amino acids. The germline CDR1 and CDR2 sequences are LNHNV and YYDKDF (reference sequence). With 3 bases removed from V and 1 base from J, the gap between germline ends came to 9 bases. The CDR3, as DNA: TGTGCCACCAGCAGGACCCTCAAGAACACTGAAGCTTTCTTT. The encoded protein is CATSRTLKNTEAFF.

This chain links TRBV30 with TRBJ2-7, with 10 positions matching TRBD2. Germline V gene data show CDR1 as GTSNPN and CDR2 as SVGIG (reference sequence). The J segment lost 3 bases and the V segment lost 7 bases, leaving 27 bases of the junction unmatched. CDR3 length equals 20 residues. CDR3 amino acids: CASWGDVGASGRKSCYEQYF. CDR3 nucleotides: TGTGCCTCCTGGGGGGATGTAGGGGCTAGCGGGAGAAAGTCTTGCTACGAGCAGTACTTC.

This clonotype was seen more than once but under ten times. The gene calls are TRBV12-3 or TRBV12-4 and TRBJ2-1; TRBD2 matches 11 bases. Trimming removed 4 bases from V and 6 bases from J; junction bases left unmatched: 8. The CDR3 totals 16 residues. The CDR3 coding sequence is TGTGCCAGCAGTTCACCTACACTAGCGGGAGTCAATGAGCAGTTCTTC. Its protein is CASSSPTLAGVNEQFF.

The V call is TRBV20-1, the J call TRBJ2-7, with D perhaps being TRBD1 or TRBD2 (5 bases each). Germline values: CDR1 DFQATT, CDR2 SNEGSKA (reference sequence). V was trimmed by 6 bases and J by 4 bases, leaving 13 bases between them. CDR3 size: 12 residues. CDR3 sequence reads: CSAGDAFYEQYF. DNA for the CDR3: TGCAGTGCCGGGGACGCCTTTTACGAGCAGTACTTC.

The chain has TRBV5-1 and TRBJ2-3; the match to TRBD2 covers 9 bases. Germline assignment: CDR1 SGHRS and CDR2 YFSETQ. J lost 5 bases, V lost 5 bases, and 9 bases had no gene match. The CDR3 totals 15 residues. The DNA of the CDR3 is TGCGCCAGCAGGCCCTCTAGCGGGGCACTAGATACGCAGTATTTT. Its translation: CASRPSSGALDTQYF.

This clonotype was seen ten or more times. The chain couples TRBV18 to TRBJ2-3; D not resolved. V was pared by 3 bases and J by 2 bases, with 6 bases between. The germline V gene has CDR1 KGHSH and CDR2 LQKENI. This CDR3 region has 13 residues. In DNA, the CDR3 is TGTGCCAGCTCACCTCATATCACAGATACGCAGTATTTT. It translates to CASSPHITDTQYF.

The chain combines TRBV7-8 with TRBJ2-3; weak D call: TRBD1 (5 bases). CDR3 length: 16 amino acids. Trimming took 3 bases from V and 6 from J, leaving 19 bases between them. The germline CDR1 and CDR2 sequences are SGHVS and FQNEAQ. This CDR3 is CASSFGGSTATDTQYF. For the CDR3, the DNA is TGTGCCAGCAGCTTTGGTGGGTCGACAGCTACCGATACGCAGTATTTT.

This clonotype was detected only a few times. The rearrangement uses TRBV5-4 and TRBJ2-1; possibly TRBD2 for D (6 bases). V gave up 3 bases and J gave up 2 bases, with 12 bases separating them. Germline-derived CDR1 and CDR2 are SGHNT and YYREEE (reference sequence). The CDR3 contains 15 residues. CDR3 residues: CASSYTRGTYNEQFF. In DNA form, the CDR3 reads TGTGCCAGCAGCTATACACGGGGGACCTACAATGAGCAGTTCTTC.